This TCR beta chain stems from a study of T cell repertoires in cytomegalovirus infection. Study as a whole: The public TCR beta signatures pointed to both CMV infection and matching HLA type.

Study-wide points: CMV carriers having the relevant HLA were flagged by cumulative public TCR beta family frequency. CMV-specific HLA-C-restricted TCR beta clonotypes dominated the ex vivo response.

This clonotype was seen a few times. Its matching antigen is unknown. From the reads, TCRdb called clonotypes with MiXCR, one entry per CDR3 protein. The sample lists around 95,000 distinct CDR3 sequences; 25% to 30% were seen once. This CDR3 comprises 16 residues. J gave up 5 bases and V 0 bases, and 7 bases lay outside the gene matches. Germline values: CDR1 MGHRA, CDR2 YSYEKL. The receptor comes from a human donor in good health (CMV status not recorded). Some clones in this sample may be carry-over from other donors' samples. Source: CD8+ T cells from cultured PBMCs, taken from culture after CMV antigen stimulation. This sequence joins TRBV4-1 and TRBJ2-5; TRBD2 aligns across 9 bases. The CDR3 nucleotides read TGCGCCAGCAGCCAAGATCTGGGACTAGCAGAGGAGACCCAGTACTTC. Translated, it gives CASSQDLGLAEETQYF.